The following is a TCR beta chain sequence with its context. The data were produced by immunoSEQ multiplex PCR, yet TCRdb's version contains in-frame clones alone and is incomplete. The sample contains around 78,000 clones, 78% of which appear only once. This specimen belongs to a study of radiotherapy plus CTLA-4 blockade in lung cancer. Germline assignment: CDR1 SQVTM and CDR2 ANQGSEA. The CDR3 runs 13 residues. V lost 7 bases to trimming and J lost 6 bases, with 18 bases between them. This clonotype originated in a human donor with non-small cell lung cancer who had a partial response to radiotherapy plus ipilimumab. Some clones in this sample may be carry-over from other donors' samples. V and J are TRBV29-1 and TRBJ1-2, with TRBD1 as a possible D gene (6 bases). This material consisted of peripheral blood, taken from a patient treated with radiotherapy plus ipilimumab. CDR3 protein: CSGGGPPGDGYTF. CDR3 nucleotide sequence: TGCAGCGGGGGGGGCCCACCCGGGGATGGCTACACCTTC. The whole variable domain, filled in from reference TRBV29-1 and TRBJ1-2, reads SAVISQKPSRDICQRGTSLTIQCQVDSQVTMMFWYRQQPGQSLTLIATANQGSEATYESGFVIDKFPISRPNLTFSTLTVSNMSPEDSSIYLCSGGGPPGDGYTFGSGTRLTVV.